The entry below gives a single TCR beta chain sequence along with its context. The antigen is not known. The sample originates from a study of cytomegalovirus exposure and HLA in healthy donors. The overall study: Out of 398 genotyped donors, roughly 80% belonged to the Caucasian-associated ancestry cluster. Study-level findings and limits: Reports showed the classifier diagnosing cytomegalovirus status with high specificity and sensitivity. TRBV6-2, TRBV6-3 and other indistinguishable V segments were excluded.

CDR1 MNHEY and CDR2 SVGAGI come from the germline V gene. V lost 2 bases and J lost 5, with 10 bases in between. The length of the CDR3 is 13 residues. Primers included in the PCR were 60 Vbeta and 13 Jbeta primers. Method: immunoSEQ multiplex PCR; TCRdb's copy keeps in-frame clones and lacks some. The sample records 150,000 to 200,000 clones, around 74% being singletons. The sequenced sample was PBMCs. The source of this sequence is a female donor in good health and CMV-seronegative. V and J are TRBV6-5 and TRBJ2-7; possibly TRBD2 for D (5 bases). The CDR3 sequence is CASSYEGNHEQYF. The CDR3 DNA reads as TGTGCCAGCAGTTACGAGGGCAACCACGAGCAGTACTTC.